The 26 T cell receptor beta chains reported below all come from one sample, sequenced in a study of T cells in Graves' hyperthyroidism and ophthalmopathy. The source material, RNA transcripts, was used to amplify TCR beta CDR3 regions. A set of HTBI primers served as the primers for a first-round RT-PCR of the TCR CDR3. One entry per CDR3 protein results from TCRdb running MiXCR on the multiplex PCR reads. Of around 100,000 distinct CDR3 sequences listed, 47% are singletons. Material for sequencing was blood. Every receptor here comes from a man aged 40-50 years with Graves' hyperthyroidism.

This chain's CDR3 is CATSSPGGHEQFF. The CDR3, as DNA: TGTGCCACCAGCAGCCCCGGGGGCCATGAGCAGTTCTTC. The rearrangement joins TRBV15 to TRBJ2-1, with D perhaps matching TRBD1 or TRBD2 (6 bases each). V was pared by 3 bases and J by 8 bases, with 11 bases between. The CDR3 runs to 13 residues. CDR1 and CDR2 from the germline V gene are LNHNV and YYDKDF (reference sequence).

This clonotype was recorded only once. The V and J genes are TRBV5-1 and TRBJ1-2; D is unresolved. V was clipped by 4 bases and J by 4 bases, with 8 bases between them. CDR1 is SGHRS and CDR2 is YFSETQ in the germline V gene. The CDR3 spans 12 residues. The CDR3 DNA sequence: TGCGCCAGCAGCCGTAGCGCCTATGGCTACACCTTC. Its translation is CASSRSAYGYTF.

The V call is TRBV6-1, the J call TRBJ2-7; no clear D gene. The CDR3 has 15 residues. Germline lookup yields CDR1 MNHNS and CDR2 SASEGT. The V end was cut by 8 bases, the J end by 3 bases, with 20 bases between. The CDR3 bases are TGTGCCAGCTCACCGCCCGGGTTCTCCTTCTACGAGCAGTACTTC. Translation gives CASSPPGFSFYEQYF.

This clonotype appeared many times. In DNA form, the CDR3 reads TGTGCCACCAGTGATGGGGGAGAGGTTACAGATACGCAGTATTTT. Translated, it gives CATSDGGEVTDTQYF. This rearrangement joins TRBV24-1 to TRBJ2-3; possibly TRBD1 or TRBD2 for D (5 bases each). Germline CDR1 and CDR2: KGHDR and SFDVKD. V lost 3 bases and J 3 bases, leaving 12 bases between the germline ends. CDR3 length: 15 amino acids.

At least ten counts were recorded for this clonotype. The chain links TRBV6-1 to TRBJ1-1; D unresolved. V gave up 4 bases and J gave up 8 bases, with 11 bases separating them. The germline V gene encodes CDR1 MNHNS and CDR2 SASEGT. The CDR3 covers 12 residues. CDR3 DNA sequence: TGTGCCAGCAGTGGGAGCAGAATCGAAGCTTTCTTT. Its translation: CASSGSRIEAFF.

In its sample, this clonotype was seen many times. The chain employs TRBV20-1 and TRBJ2-1; 7 bases are a match to TRBD2. V shed 4 bases, J shed 10 bases, and the junction held 4 bases outside the gene matches. This CDR3 comprises 11 residues. Germline CDR1 and CDR2: DFQATT and SNEGSKA (reference sequence). The CDR3 nucleotides read TGCAGTGCTAATAGCGGGTTAGAGCAGTTCTTC. It yields the protein CSANSGLEQFF.

The chain combines TRBV29-1 with TRBJ1-5; D is unclear. With 6 bases removed from V and 14 bases from J, the gap between germline ends came to 23 bases. The CDR3 runs 13 residues. The germline gives CDR1 SQVTM, CDR2 ANQGSEA. CDR3 loop: CSVKTYSGSYEHF. The CDR3 DNA follows: TGCAGCGTAAAAACGTATAGCGGATCCTACGAGCATTTT.

This clonotype occurred once. The chain recombines TRBV7-2 with TRBJ2-5; TRBD2 matches 7 bases. With V trimmed by 5 bases and J by 6 bases, 9 bases remained unmatched. Germline CDR1 and CDR2: SGHTA and FQGNSA. CDR3 length: 14 amino acids. The CDR3 loop reads CASSLPTSTKTQYF. CDR3 DNA sequence: TGTGCCAGCAGCCTACCGACTAGCACAAAGACCCAGTACTTC.

This clonotype came up many times. The chain combines TRBV19 with TRBJ2-3, with unresolved D. V dropped 3 bases and J dropped 5 bases, with 6 bases sitting between them. CDR1 is LNHDA, CDR2 SQIVND, per germline (reference sequence). This CDR3 is 12 amino acids long. This CDR3 is CASSIGVDTQYF. In DNA form, the CDR3 reads TGTGCCAGTAGTATTGGGGTAGATACGCAGTATTTT.

Of note for this clonotype: Just one base apart from a much larger clone, this may be a read error. This chain connects TRBV15 to TRBJ2-5; the D call may be TRBD1 or TRBD2 (6 bases each). CDR1 is LNHNV and CDR2 is YYDKDF in the germline V gene (reference sequence). CDR3 length: 13 residues. The CDR3 DNA reads as TGTGCCGCCAGCAGGACAGCGGGAGAGACCCAGTACTTC. This sequence encodes CAASRTAGETQYF.

V gene TRBV11-2 combines with J gene TRBJ2-3; 11 positions match TRBD2. Trimming at V came to 5 bases and at J to 3 bases, leaving 13 bases not matched to a gene. This CDR3 contains 18 residues. Looked up from germline, CDR1 is SGHAT and CDR2 is FQNNGV. The CDR3 DNA reads as TGTGCCAGCAGCCAAGAAATTGTAGCGGGGGGGATTACAGATACGCAGTATTTT. Residues: CASSQEIVAGGITDTQYF. Based on the CDR3 plus reference TRBV11-2 and TRBJ2-3, the full variable domain is EAGVAQSPRYKIIEKRQSVAFWCNPISGHATLYWYQQILGQGPKLLIQFQNNGVVDDSQLPKDRFSAERLKGVDSTLKIQPAKLEDSAVYLCASSQEIVAGGITDTQYFGPGTRLTVL.

The chain has TRBV20-1 and TRBJ2-1; possibly TRBD1 for D (6 bases). This CDR3 region has 14 residues. CDR1 is DFQATT and CDR2 is SNEGSKA in the germline V gene (reference sequence). Trimming took 6 bases from V and 2 from J, leaving 14 bases between them. CDR3 protein: CSAAQGWAYNEQFF. The CDR3 nucleotides read TGCAGTGCGGCTCAGGGGTGGGCCTACAATGAGCAGTTCTTC.

This clonotype was found once. The chain carries TRBV6-6 and TRBJ2-5; 7 bases line up with TRBD2. The V gene's germline CDR1 is MNHNY and CDR2 SVGAGI (reference sequence). This CDR3 is built from 11 residues. With V trimmed by 7 bases and J by 5 bases, 1 base remained unmatched. The CDR3 here is CASNGGETQYF. CDR3 in DNA: TGTGCCAGCAACGGGGGGGAGACCCAGTACTTC.

V and J are TRBV24-1 and TRBJ2-1; TRBD2 agrees at 8 bases. V lost 7 bases, J lost 10 bases, and 14 bases stayed unmatched. The CDR3 sequence is 15 residues long. The germline V gene has CDR1 KGHDR and CDR2 SFDVKD. The CDR3 loop is CATSSFPGGPKEQFF. CDR3 DNA: TGTGCCACCAGCAGCTTCCCGGGAGGGCCAAAAGAGCAGTTCTTC.

This clonotype came up many times. DNA for the CDR3: TGTGCCGGGGGCGATGACAGGGACCCTTCCAAGCAGTACTTC. It is translated as CAGGDDRDPSKQYF. The V and J genes are TRBV6-1 and TRBJ2-7; 7 positions match TRBD1. Germline V gene sequence: CDR1 MNHNS, CDR2 SASEGT. The CDR3 runs to 14 residues. V was clipped by 11 bases and J by 8 bases; unmatched bases: 18.

This clonotype was picked up many times. The chain combines TRBV7-2 with TRBJ2-3; the D gene is possibly TRBD2 (6 bases). Trimming took off 4 bases at V and 5 bases at J, with 16 bases between the two ends. This CDR3 is 15 amino acids long. Germline-derived CDR1 and CDR2 are SGHTA and FQGNSA. The CDR3 coding sequence is TGTGCCAGCAGCTCGGAGGGCCCCGGGGTAGATACGCAGTATTTT. This encodes CASSSEGPGVDTQYF.

This clonotype occurred a few times. The rearrangement uses TRBV10-3 and TRBJ1-6; D perhaps matches TRBD1 (6 bases). CDR1 is ENHRY and CDR2 is SYGVKD in the germline V gene. This CDR3 has 14 amino acids. The V end lost 11 bases, the J end lost 7 bases, and 18 bases lay between the germline ends. CDR3 region: CAWSATGSNSPLHF. In DNA form, the CDR3 reads TGTGCCTGGAGTGCAACAGGGAGCAATTCACCCCTCCACTTT.

In its sample, this clonotype was seen many times. This chain links TRBV10-2 with TRBJ1-2; D possibly corresponds to TRBD1 (5 bases). V was pared by 4 bases and J by 2 bases, with 8 bases between. Germline CDR1 WSHSY, CDR2 SAAADI. The CDR3 is 13 residues long. The CDR3 region is CASSVGGNYGYTF. The DNA of the CDR3 is TGCGCCAGCAGTGTGGGGGGGAACTATGGCTACACCTTC.

This rearrangement joins TRBV7-2 to TRBJ1-5, with D tentatively TRBD1 (5 bases). V was trimmed by 8 bases and J by 14 bases, leaving 22 bases between them. The CDR3 sequence is 13 residues long. CDR1 and CDR2 from the germline V gene are SGHTA and FQGNSA. In nucleotides, the CDR3 is TGTGCCAGCGTTCCGGGACCGACGGCCTACGAGCATTTT. It yields the protein CASVPGPTAYEHF.

Details on this clonotype: This may be a read error: a much more frequent sequence differs by one nucleotide. The chain has TRBV6-1 and TRBJ1-2; D not resolved. CDR1 and CDR2 (germline): MNHNS, SASEGT. This CDR3 has 14 amino acids. CDR3 in DNA: TGTGCCAGTACCCCGACGGCGGGTCAAAATGGCTACATCTTC. This translates into CASTPTAGQNGYIF.

This clonotype was detected ten times or more. The chain has TRBV6-5 and TRBJ2-7; 7 positions match TRBD2. CDR3 length: 16 residues. V trimming: 6 bases; J trimming: 2 bases; junction bases outside the gene matches: 13. Germline-derived CDR1 and CDR2 are MNHEY and SVGAGI. Here the CDR3 DNA reads TGTGCCAGCAGCTTATACGGGAGCGGGGATACCTACGAGCAGTACTTC. Residues: CASSLYGSGDTYEQYF.

This clonotype occurred many times. J is TRBJ2-6 and V is TRBV11-3; TRBD1 matches at 9 bases. The CDR3 extends over 17 amino acids. V gave up 5 bases and J gave up 0 bases; unmatched junction bases: 5. Germline CDR1 and CDR2: SGHNT and YENEEA. The CDR3 DNA sequence: TGTGCCAGCAGCCCGGGACAGGGAAACTCTGGGGCCAACGTCCTGACTTTC. This gives the protein CASSPGQGNSGANVLTF.

A word on this clonotype: The germline gene is not matched at one end of the junction; a read error may be the cause. V gene TRBV7-9 combines with J gene TRBJ2-3, with D perhaps TRBD1 or TRBD2 (5 bases each). This CDR3 has 13 amino acids. In germline, CDR1 is SEHNR, CDR2 FQNEAQ (reference sequence). The CDR3 reads CASSPGTADTQYF. For the CDR3, the DNA is TGTGCTAGCAGCCCAGGGACCGCAGATACGCAGTATTTT.

In regard to this clonotype: A much more abundant neighbour one base away suggests this may be a read error. The CDR3, as DNA: TGTGACAGCAGCTTAGAAGTAAACACCGGGGAGCTGTTTTTT. Amino acid sequence: CDSSLEVNTGELFF. The J gene is TRBJ2-2, the V gene TRBV7-2; D is unclear. CDR1 is SGHTA and CDR2 is FQGNSA in the germline V gene. The CDR3 sequence is 14 residues long.

The chain combines TRBV19 with TRBJ2-7; the D gene is possibly TRBD1 (6 bases). The CDR3 is made up of 13 amino acids. Germline V gene data show CDR1 as LNHDA and CDR2 as SQIVND (reference sequence). V dropped 9 bases and J dropped 2 bases, with 14 bases sitting between them. CDR3 sequence (DNA): TGTGCCAGCAGCCGGGACACGACCTACGAGCAGTACTTC. It specifies CASSRDTTYEQYF.

This clonotype appeared many times. The chain combines TRBV5-4 with TRBJ1-2; the match to TRBD1 covers 8 bases. V was pared by 4 bases and J by 7 bases, with 12 bases of the junction left unmatched. CDR3 length: 15 amino acids. CDR1 and CDR2 from the germline V gene are SGHNT and YYREEE (reference sequence). CDR3 amino acids: CASSSGQGEVPGYTF. As DNA, the CDR3 is TGTGCCAGCAGCAGCGGACAGGGTGAAGTTCCTGGCTACACCTTC.